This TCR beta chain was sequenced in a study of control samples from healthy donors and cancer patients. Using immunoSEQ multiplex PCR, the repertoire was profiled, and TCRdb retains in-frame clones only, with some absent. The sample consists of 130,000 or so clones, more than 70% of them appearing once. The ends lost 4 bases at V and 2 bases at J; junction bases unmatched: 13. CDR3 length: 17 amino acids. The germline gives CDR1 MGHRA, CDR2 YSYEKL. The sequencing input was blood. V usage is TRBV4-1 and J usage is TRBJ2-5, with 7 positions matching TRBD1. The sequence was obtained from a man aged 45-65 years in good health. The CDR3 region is CASSPRTGGDPQETQYF. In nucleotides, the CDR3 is TGCGCCAGCAGCCCGAGGACAGGAGGTGACCCACAAGAGACCCAGTACTTC.